Listed below are T cell receptor beta chains from one sample, sequenced in a study of blood T cell repertoires in COVID-19. TCRdb keeps only in-frame clones here, not all; method: immunoSEQ multiplex PCR. In the table there are 300,000 to 350,000 clones, approximately 88% of which are singletons. The material sequenced was PBMCs or T cells enriched from blood (not recorded which). The receptors come from a man aged 30-40 years who had recovered from COVID-19. The CDR3 runs from the conserved cysteine through the conserved F or W. Fields, in order: J gene, V gene, clone size, D gene, CDR3 DNA, CDR3 protein. A D gene is named only where the DNA matches it firmly. Only some rows state a clone size, as once, few, many or a class for expanded clones.

j_gene: TRBJ2-6; v_gene: TRBV11-2; abundance: NA; d_gene: NA; CDR3nt: TGTGCCAGCAGCTTAGATCGGACTCGCTCTGGGGCCAACGTCCTGACTTTC; CDR3aa: CASSLDRTRSGANVLTF
j_gene: TRBJ1-2; v_gene: TRBV28; abundance: NA; d_gene: NA; CDR3nt: TGTGCCAGCAGTTTAGGGACTTTTAACTATGGCTACACCTTC; CDR3aa: CASSLGTFNYGYTF
j_gene: TRBJ2-3; v_gene: TRBV19; abundance: NA; d_gene: TRBD2; CDR3nt: TGTGCCAGTAGTACCTGGTCGGGGGGGCAAGATACGCAGTATTTT; CDR3aa: CASSTWSGGQDTQYF
j_gene: TRBJ2-5; v_gene: TRBV19; abundance: NA; d_gene: NA; CDR3nt: TGTGCCAGTAGTGGGCCAGGGAAGAAAGAGACCCAGTACTTC; CDR3aa: CASSGPGKKETQYF
j_gene: TRBJ2-7; v_gene: TRBV7-3; abundance: NA; d_gene: TRBD1; CDR3nt: TGTGCCAGCAACAGAGGGGGCAAGGGCGAGCAGTACTTC; CDR3aa: CASNRGGKGEQYF
j_gene: TRBJ2-5; v_gene: TRBV15; abundance: NA; d_gene: NA; CDR3nt: TGTGCCACCAGCAGAGATCCAGGGAAGCAAGAGACCCAGTACTTC; CDR3aa: CATSRDPGKQETQYF
j_gene: TRBJ2-3; v_gene: TRBV2; abundance: NA; d_gene: TRBD2; CDR3nt: TGTGCCAGCAGTGAAGCGCTTCCTAGCGGGGAAAGCACAGATACGCAGTATTTT; CDR3aa: CASSEALPSGESTDTQYF
j_gene: TRBJ2-3; v_gene: TRBV19; abundance: NA; d_gene: NA; CDR3nt: TGTGCCACCAGTAGGGGGAGCACAGATACGCAGTATTTT; CDR3aa: CATSRGSTDTQYF
j_gene: TRBJ2-7; v_gene: TRBV3-1/TRBV3-2; abundance: once; d_gene: NA; CDR3nt: TGTGCCAGCAGCCAAGATGCGGCAGGTGGGAGCAGGTACTTC; CDR3aa: CASSQDAAGGSRYF
j_gene: TRBJ2-1; v_gene: TRBV19; abundance: NA; d_gene: TRBD1; CDR3nt: TGTGCCAGTACCGGGACAGAACTTTACAATGAGCAGTTCTTC; CDR3aa: CASTGTELYNEQFF
j_gene: TRBJ1-1; v_gene: TRBV19; abundance: few; d_gene: NA; CDR3nt: TGTGCCAGTAGTACCCACTCCGACAGCTCTGAAGCTTTCTTT; CDR3aa: CASSTHSDSSEAFF
j_gene: TRBJ1-2; v_gene: TRBV6-5; abundance: NA; d_gene: NA; CDR3nt: TGTGCCAGCAGTTACCCGGCAGGGCGAGGCTACACCTTC; CDR3aa: CASSYPAGRGYTF
j_gene: TRBJ2-7; v_gene: TRBV30; abundance: NA; d_gene: NA; CDR3nt: TGTGCCTGGAGTCCACTGCGGCAAGCCTACGAGCAGTACTTC; CDR3aa: CAWSPLRQAYEQYF
j_gene: TRBJ2-7; v_gene: TRBV5-4; abundance: NA; d_gene: NA; CDR3nt: TGTGCCAGCAGCTTGGGGGCGACAGCGAGCTACGAGCAGTACTTC; CDR3aa: CASSLGATASYEQYF
j_gene: TRBJ1-2; v_gene: TRBV13; abundance: NA; d_gene: TRBD1; CDR3nt: TGTGCCAGCAGCCGACAGGGGGTTAACTATGGCTACACCTTC; CDR3aa: CASSRQGVNYGYTF
j_gene: TRBJ1-2; v_gene: TRBV5-6; abundance: few; d_gene: NA; CDR3nt: TGTGCCAGCAGCTTTCGGCAGGGTGATGGCTACACCTTC; CDR3aa: CASSFRQGDGYTF
j_gene: TRBJ1-6; v_gene: TRBV18; abundance: NA; d_gene: NA; CDR3nt: TGTGCCAGCTCACCACCGTCAGGGGCAGTGAATTCACCCCTCCACTTT; CDR3aa: CASSPPSGAVNSPLHF
j_gene: TRBJ1-5; v_gene: TRBV25-1; abundance: NA; d_gene: NA; CDR3nt: TGTGCCAGCAGTGGAAGTGCGGGGGTTGCCAATCAGCCCCAGCATTTT; CDR3aa: CASSGSAGVANQPQHF
j_gene: TRBJ1-4; v_gene: TRBV6-5; abundance: NA; d_gene: NA; CDR3nt: TGTGCCAGCAGCCACTGGTGGGCGCCTGGGGAAAAACTGTTTTTT; CDR3aa: CASSHWWAPGEKLFF
j_gene: TRBJ1-5; v_gene: TRBV5-1; abundance: NA; d_gene: NA; CDR3nt: TGCGCCAGCAGTGCAGGAGGGGGCAATCAGCCCCAGCATTTT; CDR3aa: CASSAGGGNQPQHF
j_gene: TRBJ1-1; v_gene: TRBV10-3; abundance: NA; d_gene: TRBD1; CDR3nt: TGTGCCATCAGTGACCGGCAGGGGGTCACTGAAGCTTTCTTT; CDR3aa: CAISDRQGVTEAFF
j_gene: TRBJ2-1; v_gene: TRBV19; abundance: NA; d_gene: TRBD1; CDR3nt: TGTGCCAGCACGGGACAGGGGGAAGGCGAGCAGTTCTTC; CDR3aa: CASTGQGEGEQFF
j_gene: TRBJ2-3; v_gene: TRBV4-1; abundance: NA; d_gene: NA; CDR3nt: TGCGCCAGCAGCCCACAGGGTGCAGATACGCAGTATTTT; CDR3aa: CASSPQGADTQYF
j_gene: TRBJ2-7; v_gene: TRBV18; abundance: few; d_gene: TRBD1; CDR3nt: TGTGCCAGCTCACCATCCAGGACAGGGGGCTACGAGCAGTACTTC; CDR3aa: CASSPSRTGGYEQYF
j_gene: TRBJ2-1; v_gene: TRBV12-3/TRBV12-4; abundance: NA; d_gene: NA; CDR3nt: TGTGCCAGCAGCCACAACTACAATGAGCAGTTCTTC; CDR3aa: CASSHNYNEQFF
j_gene: TRBJ2-2; v_gene: TRBV10-3; abundance: NA; d_gene: TRBD2; CDR3nt: TGTGCCATCCCAAGGGGAGGGTCTAGTTCCACCGGGGAGCTGTTTTTT; CDR3aa: CAIPRGGSSSTGELFF
j_gene: TRBJ2-7; v_gene: TRBV27; abundance: NA; d_gene: TRBD2; CDR3nt: TGTGCCAGCAGTTTAAGGTCAACGGGGGGCGAGCAGTACTTC; CDR3aa: CASSLRSTGGEQYF
j_gene: TRBJ2-3; v_gene: TRBV5-4; abundance: NA; d_gene: TRBD1; CDR3nt: TGTGCCAGCAGCCCGGGACAGGGGTTCGCAGATACGCAGTATTTT; CDR3aa: CASSPGQGFADTQYF
j_gene: TRBJ1-5; v_gene: TRBV6-2/TRBV6-3; abundance: NA; d_gene: TRBD1; CDR3nt: TGTGCCAGCAGTTCATTGTCAGGGGGAGTGGGTGTGGGCAATCAGCCCCAGCATTTT; CDR3aa: CASSSLSGGVGVGNQPQHF
j_gene: TRBJ1-4; v_gene: TRBV2; abundance: few; d_gene: TRBD1; CDR3nt: TGTGCCAGCAGTGACAGGGGGATAGGTGAAAAACTGTTTTTT; CDR3aa: CASSDRGIGEKLFF
j_gene: TRBJ2-7; v_gene: TRBV10-3; abundance: NA; d_gene: TRBD2; CDR3nt: TGTGCCATCAGTGAGTCTCTAGCGGGGGGGCCAGCCGAGCAGTACTTC; CDR3aa: CAISESLAGGPAEQYF
j_gene: TRBJ1-5; v_gene: TRBV7-8; abundance: NA; d_gene: TRBD1; CDR3nt: TGTGCCAGCAGCCGCCGGGACAGCCTGTGGCAGCCCCAGCATTTT; CDR3aa: CASSRRDSLWQPQHF
j_gene: TRBJ2-5; v_gene: TRBV27; abundance: NA; d_gene: TRBD2; CDR3nt: TGTGCCAGCAGTTTACCCCCTCAGACGACTAGCGGGGGCGAGACCCAGTACTTC; CDR3aa: CASSLPPQTTSGGETQYF
j_gene: TRBJ2-1; v_gene: TRBV6-6; abundance: NA; d_gene: NA; CDR3nt: TGTGCCAGCAACGCGGGACTCCCGAGCTCCTACAATGAGCAGTTCTTC; CDR3aa: CASNAGLPSSYNEQFF
j_gene: TRBJ1-1; v_gene: TRBV30; abundance: NA; d_gene: TRBD1; CDR3nt: TGTGCCTGGAGGACGACAGGGCGTACTGAAGCTTTCTTT; CDR3aa: CAWRTTGRTEAFF